The next 28 T cell receptor beta chains were all read from a single sample in a study of identical twins. Each CDR3 protein is one row after TCRdb ran MiXCR on the 5' RACE reads. The data contain under 450,000 distinct CDR3 sequences, approximately 17% of them singletons. Sequencing was carried out using naive T cells sorted from blood. Receptor source: a man aged 50 or older in good health.

This chain's CDR3 is CASSLDSRYGYTF. CDR3 sequence (DNA): TGTGCCAGCAGTTTAGACAGCCGCTATGGCTACACCTTC. This chain uses TRBV28 with TRBJ1-2; TRBD1 is a possible D gene (5 bases). V was clipped by 2 bases and J by 4 bases, with 8 bases between them. The CDR3 totals 13 residues. The germline CDR1 and CDR2 sequences are MDHEN and SYDVKM.

This clonotype was seen at least ten times. The chain couples TRBV4-2 to TRBJ2-1, with TRBD2 matching 8 bases. There are 19 residues in the CDR3. CDR1 LGHNA and CDR2 YNFKEQ come from the germline V gene. With 0 bases clipped from V and 10 bases from J, the junction kept 20 bases outside the gene matches. In DNA form, the CDR3 reads TGTGCCAGCAGCCAAGATCGATTCGGGGGGGGAGGGCCTGTGGGAGAGCAGTTCTTC. Its protein product is CASSQDRFGGGGPVGEQFF.

The chain carries TRBV5-1 and TRBJ2-7, with D maybe TRBD2 (5 bases). This CDR3 contains 14 residues. The V gene lost 0 bases and the J gene lost 2 bases, with 9 bases spanning the gap. Germline CDR1 and CDR2: SGHRS and YFSETQ. The CDR3 coding sequence is TGCGCCAGCAGCTTGGTTCAGGAGGCCTACGAGCAGTACTTC. The encoded protein is CASSLVQEAYEQYF.

The chain joins TRBV20-1 to TRBJ2-5; D is unresolved. V dropped 1 base and J dropped 2 bases, with 17 bases sitting between them. CDR3 length: 16 amino acids. Per germline, CDR1 DFQATT and CDR2 SNEGSKA (reference sequence). In DNA, the CDR3 is TGCAGTGCTAGAGTTGGTTCTGGCGGTGTACAAGAGACCCAGTACTTC. Its translation is CSARVGSGGVQETQYF.

The chain is built from TRBV4-3 and TRBJ2-7, with D possibly TRBD2 on 5 matching bases. Trimming removed 4 bases at V and 0 bases at J, with 13 bases between. This CDR3 spans 15 amino acids. Germline CDR1 reads LGHNA; CDR2 reads YSLEER. This CDR3 reads CASSLSRGSSYEQYF. The DNA of the CDR3 is TGCGCCAGCAGCCTCTCACGGGGAAGCTCCTACGAGCAGTACTTC.

This clonotype has more than one count but fewer than ten. The rearrangement joins TRBV3-1 to TRBJ2-7, with unresolved D. CDR3 size: 14 residues. Between the trimmed V and J ends, which lost 3 bases and 2 bases, there was a span of 11 bases. CDR1 and CDR2 from the germline V gene are LGHDT and YNNKEL (reference sequence). CDR3 amino acids: CASSQSSWAYEQYF. CDR3 in DNA: TGTGCCAGCAGCCAGTCCTCATGGGCCTACGAGCAGTACTTC.

The CDR3 DNA reads as TGTGCCAGCAGCCAAGTGTCAGGGACTGAAGCTTTCTTT. It specifies CASSQVSGTEAFF. The J gene is TRBJ1-1, the V gene TRBV3-1; D is perhaps TRBD1 (5 bases). Trimming took off 1 base at V and 5 bases at J, with 8 bases between the two ends. The CDR3 covers 13 residues. Per germline, CDR1 LGHDT and CDR2 YNNKEL (reference sequence).

This clonotype was found many times. The chain has TRBV11-1 and TRBJ2-1; D tentatively reads TRBD1 or TRBD2 (5 bases each). V lost 3 bases, J lost 3 bases, and 21 bases lay in between. This CDR3 is built from 18 residues. Germline V gives CDR1 SGHAT, CDR2 FQDESV (reference sequence). CDR3 in amino acids: CASSFGTMPIGDYNEQFF. The CDR3 DNA follows: TGTGCCAGCAGCTTTGGGACCATGCCCATTGGTGACTACAATGAGCAGTTCTTC.

The V gene is TRBV10-3, the J gene TRBJ1-1; TRBD1 aligns across 7 bases. Germline loops: CDR1 ENHRY, CDR2 SYGVKD. J was trimmed by 5 bases and V by 2 bases; bases with no gene match: 8. CDR3 length: 15 residues. CDR3 nucleotide sequence: TGTGCCATCAGTGAGGCAAGGGGGCAATCGACTGAAGCTTTCTTT. Translating it yields CAISEARGQSTEAFF.

The chain links TRBV28 to TRBJ1-1, with 9 bases that match TRBD1. J gave up 3 bases and V 5 bases, and 7 bases lay outside the gene matches. The CDR3 is made up of 15 amino acids. The germline CDR1 and CDR2 sequences are MDHEN and SYDVKM. In DNA form, the CDR3 reads TGTGCCAGCAGTGCCTGGGGACAGGGACACACTGAAGCTTTCTTT. It translates to CASSAWGQGHTEAFF.

The chain has TRBV28 and TRBJ2-7; D remains unclear. The CDR3 is 12 residues long. Germline CDR1 and CDR2: MDHEN and SYDVKM. Trimming shortened V by 6 bases and J by 0 bases, and 6 bases separated the two germline ends. The DNA for the CDR3 is TGTGCCAGCAGCAGGCCCTCCTACGAGCAGTACTTC. Amino acids: CASSRPSYEQYF.

At least ten counts were recorded for this clonotype. This chain links TRBV6-5 with TRBJ2-1; 7 nucleotides agree with TRBD2. Germline V gene sequence: CDR1 MNHEY, CDR2 SVGAGI. Unmatched junction bases numbered 4, after V lost 2 bases and J lost 6 bases. The CDR3 runs 14 residues. CDR3 coding DNA: TGTGCCAGCAGTTACGGGGGGGGAAGCAATGAGCAGTTCTTC. Translated, it gives CASSYGGGSNEQFF.

This clonotype was picked up many times. The rearrangement links TRBV20-1 to TRBJ2-7; maybe TRBD2 (5 bases). V was clipped by 6 bases and J by 0 bases, with 9 bases between them. CDR3 size: 12 residues. The germline gives CDR1 DFQATT, CDR2 SNEGSKA (reference sequence). The CDR3 is CSAGDPSYEQYF. DNA of the CDR3: TGCAGTGCCGGGGATCCCTCCTACGAGCAGTACTTC.

The V call is TRBV7-6, the J call TRBJ2-1; TRBD2 agrees at 7 bases. CDR3 size: 16 residues. The trim removed 5 bases at V and 1 base at J, leaving 8 bases unmatched. The germline V gene has CDR1 SGHVS and CDR2 FNYEAQ. CDR3 protein: CASSKTSLGSYNEQFF. The CDR3 DNA reads as TGTGCCAGCAGCAAGACTAGCCTCGGATCCTACAATGAGCAGTTCTTC. Full variable domain (outside the CDR3, taken from reference TRBV7-6 and TRBJ2-1): GAGVSQSPRYKVTKRGQDVALRCDPISGHVSLYWYRQALGQGPEFLTYFNYEAQQDKSGLPNDRFSAERPEGSISTLTIQRTEQRDSAMYRCASSKTSLGSYNEQFFGPGTRLTVL.

The table lists this clonotype with many counts. This rearrangement joins TRBV3-1 to TRBJ2-7, with D unresolved. V was trimmed by 6 bases and J by 0 bases, leaving 15 bases between them. Germline loops: CDR1 LGHDT, CDR2 YNNKEL (reference sequence). The CDR3 is 15 amino acids. CDR3 in DNA: TGTGCCAGCAGTTTAGCAGGTGCGGTCTCCTACGAGCAGTACTTC. Its translation: CASSLAGAVSYEQYF.

The chain joins TRBV19 to TRBJ1-5; D is perhaps TRBD1 (5 bases). The V end lost 7 bases, the J end lost 0 bases, and 10 bases lay between the germline ends. CDR1 and CDR2 (germline): LNHDA, SQIVND (reference sequence). The CDR3 runs to 14 residues. The CDR3 DNA sequence: TGTGCCAGTAAGTCGACAGATAGCAATCAGCCCCAGCATTTT. It translates to CASKSTDSNQPQHF.

The table lists this clonotype with a few counts. The chain employs TRBV4-2 and TRBJ2-5, with 15 bases fitting TRBD2. The J segment lost 0 bases and the V segment lost 3 bases, leaving 2 bases of the junction unmatched. Per germline, CDR1 LGHNA and CDR2 YNFKEQ. This CDR3 contains 17 residues. CDR3 loop: CASSQGTSGGYQETQYF. The CDR3 DNA reads TGTGCCAGCAGCCAGGGGACTAGCGGGGGGTACCAAGAGACCCAGTACTTC.

This clonotype was seen many times. V and J are TRBV25-1 and TRBJ2-7; a possible D gene is TRBD1 (5 bases). This CDR3 comprises 15 residues. Trimming removed 2 bases from V and 0 bases from J, with 11 bases in between. Germline V gene data show CDR1 as MGHDK and CDR2 as SYGVNS. CDR3 in amino acids: CASSEQGQSSYEQYF. CDR3 coding DNA: TGTGCCAGCAGTGAACAGGGCCAAAGCTCCTACGAGCAGTACTTC.

This clonotype was seen more than once but under ten times. The chain recombines TRBV4-2 with TRBJ2-7, with unresolved D. The CDR3 is made up of 16 amino acids. V lost 1 base and J 0 bases, leaving 13 bases between the germline ends. Germline V gene data show CDR1 as LGHNA and CDR2 as YNFKEQ. In DNA, the CDR3 is TGTGCCAGCAGCCAAGTAAGCCAGAGCAGCTCCTACGAGCAGTACTTC. It specifies CASSQVSQSSSYEQYF.

This clonotype was seen only once. The CDR3 here is CASSYSDRTYEQYF. Here the CDR3 DNA reads TGTGCCAGCAGTTACTCGGACAGAACCTACGAGCAGTACTTC. The gene calls are TRBV6-5 and TRBJ2-7; tentative D call: TRBD1 (6 bases). V was clipped by 0 bases and J by 2 bases, with 8 bases between them. The V gene's germline CDR1 is MNHEY and CDR2 SVGAGI. The CDR3 runs 14 residues.

The J gene is TRBJ1-1, the V gene TRBV5-1; 11 nucleotides align to TRBD1. The germline CDR1 and CDR2 sequences are SGHRS and YFSETQ. The CDR3 length is 20 residues. V dropped 3 bases and J dropped 0; count of bases not matched to a gene: 16. CDR3: CASSSTSGQGALKVNTEAFF. The CDR3 DNA sequence: TGCGCCAGCAGCTCTACCTCAGGACAGGGGGCCTTGAAGGTGAACACTGAAGCTTTCTTT.

This chain links TRBV9 with TRBJ1-4; no clear D gene. The V gene's germline CDR1 is SGDLS and CDR2 YYNGEE. The CDR3 runs to 18 residues. V was cut by 5 bases and J by 0 bases, with 20 bases left in between. Written as DNA, the CDR3 is TGTGCCAGCAGGGTGTTTTGCAGGCTTGTTGCAACTAATGAAAAACTGTTTTTT. Its translation is CASRVFCRLVATNEKLFF.

The table lists this clonotype with many counts. The genes are TRBV20-1 and TRBJ2-7; 14 nucleotides line up with TRBD2. CDR3 length: 15 amino acids. CDR1 and CDR2 from the germline V gene are DFQATT and SNEGSKA (reference sequence). J was trimmed by 5 bases and V by 3 bases; bases with no gene match: 6. The CDR3 sequence is CSARGLAGVYDEQYF. The DNA of the CDR3 is TGCAGTGCTAGGGGACTAGCGGGAGTTTATGACGAGCAGTACTTC.

This clonotype showed up many times. This chain links TRBV18 with TRBJ1-3; D call uncertain. Germline CDR1 and CDR2: KGHSH and LQKENI. Trimming cost V 5 bases and J 1 base, with 12 bases left between them. The CDR3 is 15 residues long. The chain's CDR3 is CASSSSARSGNTIYF. The CDR3 DNA follows: TGTGCCAGCTCATCCAGTGCACGGTCTGGAAACACCATATATTTT.

The DNA of the CDR3 is TGTGCCAGCAGTTACGATTACCGGGAGGAGCTAGCAACTAATGAAAAACTGTTTTTT. This encodes CASSYDYREELATNEKLFF. The chain joins TRBV6-2 or TRBV6-3 to TRBJ1-4; D is ambiguous. The germline V gene has CDR1 MNHEY and CDR2 SVGEGT. V lost 2 bases and J lost 0, with 19 bases in between. This CDR3 region has 19 residues.

CDR3 sequence reads: CASSISNRRATNEKLFF. In nucleotides, the CDR3 is TGTGCCAGTAGTATCTCGAATAGGAGGGCCACTAATGAAAAACTGTTTTTT. J is TRBJ1-4 and V is TRBV19, with no clear D. The CDR3 is made up of 17 amino acids. V was pared by 3 bases and J by 2 bases, with 16 bases between. Germline CDR1 reads LNHDA; CDR2 reads SQIVND (reference sequence).

In its sample, this clonotype was seen a few times. The chain joins TRBV5-1 to TRBJ1-2; D is perhaps TRBD1 (5 bases). In germline, CDR1 is SGHRS, CDR2 YFSETQ. V was trimmed by 4 bases and J by 0 bases, leaving 13 bases between them. The CDR3 is 15 amino acids. The CDR3 sequence: CASSEGPLSNYGYTF. The CDR3 coding sequence is TGCGCCAGCAGCGAGGGACCGCTCTCTAACTATGGCTACACCTTC.

This clonotype was seen a handful of times. J is TRBJ2-3 and V is TRBV28, with TRBD2 as a possible D gene (6 bases). CDR3 length equals 16 residues. Per the germline V gene, CDR1 is MDHEN and CDR2 is SYDVKM. Trimming removed 5 bases at V and 1 base at J, with 16 bases between. Written as DNA, the CDR3 is TGTGCCAGCAGTCCCCCCTCGGGGACTGGCACAGATACGCAGTATTTT. Residues: CASSPPSGTGTDTQYF.